A selection of T cell receptor beta chains follows, all from one sample in a study of T cell changes during pregnancy in multiple sclerosis. The method was immunoSEQ multiplex PCR; TCRdb's version includes in-frame clones alone and lacks a portion of them. The sample carries 65,000 to 70,000 clones, around 92% recorded once. The sequences come from peripheral blood, collected in the third trimester of pregnancy. The receptors here all came from a female donor in good health, enrolled as a control in a pregnancy study. The CDR3 runs from the conserved cysteine through the conserved F or W. The D gene is left open where the match is weak. Where a row states a size, it is once, few, many or the class of an expanded clone; other rows omit it.

clone_size	d_call	v_call	j_call	cdr3_aa	cdr3_nt
NA	NA	TRBV9	TRBJ1-5	CASSEGPGSRNQPQHF	TGTGCCAGCAGCGAAGGGCCCGGGAGCAGGAATCAGCCCCAGCATTTT
NA	TRBD1	TRBV5-1	TRBJ1-4	CASSVGQDGEKLFF	TGCGCCAGCAGCGTTGGACAGGACGGTGAAAAACTGTTTTTT
NA	TRBD1	TRBV6-5	TRBJ2-1	CASSSTGTANEQFF	TGTGCCAGCAGTTCCACCGGGACAGCCAATGAGCAGTTCTTC
NA	NA	TRBV9	TRBJ2-1	CASSRSGVSYNEQFF	TGTGCCAGCAGCCGGTCGGGAGTTTCCTACAATGAGCAGTTCTTC
NA	NA	TRBV9	TRBJ2-3	CASSPRGVTDTQYF	TGTGCCAGCAGCCCCCGGGGAGTCACAGATACGCAGTATTTT
once	TRBD1	TRBV15	TRBJ2-3	CATSRELDRKSTDTQYF	TGTGCCACCAGCAGAGAACTGGACAGGAAAAGCACAGATACGCAGTATTTT
NA	NA	TRBV7-2	TRBJ1-1	CASSLEGRWPEAFF	TGTGCCAGCAGCTTAGAGGGGCGCTGGCCTGAAGCTTTCTTT
NA	NA	TRBV30	TRBJ1-4	CAWSTGTTEKLFF	TGTGCCTGGAGTACAGGTACCACAGAAAAACTGTTTTTT
NA	NA	TRBV7-9	TRBJ1-2	CASSSPMPPRNYGYTF	TGTGCCAGCAGCTCCCCCATGCCGCCCAGGAACTATGGCTACACCTTC
once	TRBD1	TRBV5-5	TRBJ2-2	CASSFGQGKLSGELFF	TGTGCCAGCAGCTTCGGACAGGGGAAATTGTCAGGGGAGCTGTTTTTT
NA	TRBD2	TRBV5-1	TRBJ2-5	CASSFSGGERETQYF	TGCGCCAGCAGCTTTAGCGGGGGGGAGCGTGAGACCCAGTACTTC
NA	TRBD1	TRBV5-4	TRBJ2-2	CASSLEGASGELFF	TGTGCCAGCAGCTTGGAGGGGGCATCCGGGGAGCTGTTTTTT
NA	TRBD2	TRBV5-8	TRBJ2-3	CASSLGSASGGTDTQYF	TGTGCCAGCAGCTTGGGTTCGGCCAGCGGGGGAACAGATACGCAGTATTTT
NA	NA	TRBV28	TRBJ2-3	CASSYRGRGTDTQYF	TGTGCCAGCAGTTATCGGGGAAGGGGCACAGATACGCAGTATTTT
NA	NA	TRBV15	TRBJ2-1	CATSQDPSGYEQFF	TGTGCCACCAGCCAAGATCCGTCGGGGTATGAGCAGTTCTTC
NA	TRBD2	TRBV27	TRBJ2-3	CASRRRTSGGAVVSPFSTDTQYF	TGTGCCAGCAGGCGCCGGACTAGCGGGGGGGCCGTAGTTTCACCTTTTAGCACAGATACGCAGTATTTT
NA	TRBD1	TRBV2	TRBJ2-2	CASTATGFGELFF	TGTGCCAGCACCGCGACAGGGTTCGGGGAGCTGTTTTTT
NA	TRBD1	TRBV5-8	TRBJ2-7	CASSYNRDSGYF	TGTGCCAGCAGTTACAACCGGGACAGTGGGTACTTC
NA	TRBD2	TRBV7-2	TRBJ2-3	CASSLAGGRGTDTQYF	TGTGCCAGCAGCTTAGCGGGAGGGAGGGGCACAGATACGCAGTATTTT
NA	TRBD2	TRBV5-5	TRBJ2-1	CASNELAGESSYNEQFF	TGTGCCAGCAACGAACTAGCGGGCGAAAGCTCCTACAATGAGCAGTTCTTC
NA	NA	TRBV11-2	TRBJ2-3	CASSPRGSTDTQYF	TGTGCCAGCAGCCCACGGGGAAGCACAGATACGCAGTATTTT
NA	NA	TRBV7-9	TRBJ1-4	CASSSSGTSREKLFF	TGTGCCAGCAGCTCTAGTGGGACATCCAGGGAAAAACTGTTTTTT
NA	TRBD1	TRBV5-1	TRBJ1-1	CASSFRGPEGDTEAFF	TGCGCCAGCAGCTTCAGGGGGCCAGAAGGGGACACTGAAGCTTTCTTT
NA	NA	TRBV29-1	TRBJ2-2	CSVDSRRTGELFF	TGCAGCGTTGATTCTAGGCGTACCGGGGAGCTGTTTTTT
NA	NA	TRBV29-1	TRBJ1-1	CSGQENTEAFF	TGCAGCGGACAGGAGAACACTGAAGCTTTCTTT
NA	NA	TRBV2	TRBJ1-2	CASSPQIGLYGYTF	TGTGCCAGCAGTCCGCAAATTGGCCTTTATGGCTACACCTTC
NA	NA	TRBV27	TRBJ2-7	CATQAGRAYEQYF	TGTGCCACCCAGGCTGGTAGAGCCTACGAGCAGTACTTC
NA	TRBD1	TRBV5-3	TRBJ1-5	CARSLVQGNQPQHF	TGTGCCAGAAGCTTGGTACAGGGGAATCAGCCCCAGCATTTT
NA	NA	TRBV7-9	TRBJ1-2	CASSLYKWEETNYGYTF	TGTGCCAGCAGCTTGTATAAGTGGGAGGAAACTAACTATGGCTACACCTTC
NA	TRBD2	TRBV7-3	TRBJ2-2	CASSLQAGGFGELFF	TGTGCCAGCAGCCTTCAAGCGGGAGGTTTCGGGGAGCTGTTTTTT
NA	TRBD1	TRBV5-4	TRBJ2-1	CASSSPYGTGYNEQFF	TGTGCCAGCAGTTCCCCATACGGGACAGGATACAATGAGCAGTTCTTC
NA	NA	TRBV4-3	TRBJ2-5	CASSQGFSNMETQYF	TGCGCCAGCAGCCAAGGTTTTAGTAATATGGAGACCCAGTACTTC
NA	NA	TRBV5-1	TRBJ2-2	CASSLGVGTLGAGELFF	TGCGCCAGCAGCTTGGGCGTGGGGACTCTCGGGGCCGGGGAGCTGTTTTTT
NA	NA	TRBV5-8	TRBJ1-4	CASSLPRGQTIGEKLFF	TGTGCCAGCAGCTTGCCCCGGGGACAAACAATAGGAGAAAAACTGTTTTTT
NA	TRBD2	TRBV2	TRBJ2-7	CASSRTSGYEQYF	TGTGCCAGCAGTAGGACTAGCGGCTACGAGCAGTACTTC
medium-sized	TRBD1	TRBV4-2	TRBJ1-1	CASSQGTENTEAFF	TGTGCCAGCAGCCAGGGGACAGAGAACACTGAAGCTTTCTTT
few	TRBD1	TRBV6-1	TRBJ2-7	CASSAPDRGPYEQYF	TGTGCCAGCAGTGCTCCCGACAGGGGGCCCTACGAGCAGTACTTC
NA	NA	TRBV7-6	TRBJ2-5	CASSQQETQYF	TGTGCCAGCAGTCAGCAAGAGACCCAGTACTTC
NA	NA	TRBV6-1	TRBJ2-1	CATSGISSNEQFF	TGTGCCACCTCAGGGATTTCTTCCAATGAGCAGTTCTTC
NA	NA	TRBV28	TRBJ1-2	CASVTAGFGYTF	TGTGCCAGCGTGACGGCGGGGTTTGGCTACACCTTC
NA	NA	TRBV11-3	TRBJ2-7	CASSLDGQGGGEQYF	TGTGCCAGCAGCTTAGATGGCCAGGGGGGCGGCGAGCAGTACTTC
NA	TRBD2	TRBV7-3	TRBJ2-3	CASSLLGSGGAPDTQYF	TGTGCCAGCAGCTTACTGGGTAGCGGGGGGGCGCCAGATACGCAGTATTTT
NA	TRBD1	TRBV4-1	TRBJ1-2	CASSHTGGPNYGYTF	TGCGCCAGCAGTCACACAGGGGGACCTAACTATGGCTACACCTTC
NA	TRBD2	TRBV11-2	TRBJ2-7	CASSVTSGGPEGSYEQYF	TGTGCCAGCAGCGTCACTAGCGGGGGCCCCGAAGGGAGCTACGAGCAGTACTTC
NA	TRBD1	TRBV15	TRBJ1-1	CATSRGQGADEAFF	TGTGCCACCAGCAGAGGACAGGGGGCCGATGAAGCTTTCTTT
NA	NA	TRBV4-3	TRBJ2-1	CASSQGVRGGQGDEQFF	TGCGCCAGCAGCCAAGGCGTTAGGGGGGGGCAAGGGGATGAGCAGTTCTTC
few	TRBD2	TRBV7-9	TRBJ2-7	CASNSDPGLTSGIAYEQYF	TGTGCCAGCAACTCCGACCCAGGGCTGACTAGCGGGATAGCCTACGAGCAGTACTTC
NA	TRBD2	TRBV4-3	TRBJ2-2	CASSHYQGLEYTGELFF	TGCGCCAGCAGCCACTACCAGGGACTAGAATACACCGGGGAGCTGTTTTTT
NA	TRBD1	TRBV18	TRBJ2-3	CASSPPGQAAADTQYF	TGTGCCAGCTCACCACCGGGACAGGCAGCGGCAGATACGCAGTATTTT
once	NA	TRBV28	TRBJ2-1	CASSSRDKPPYNEQFF	TGTGCCAGCAGCTCCAGGGACAAACCCCCCTACAATGAGCAGTTCTTC
NA	NA	TRBV7-9	TRBJ2-1	CASSLGSGSSYNEQFF	TGTGCCAGCAGCTTAGGTAGCGGAAGCTCCTACAATGAGCAGTTCTTC